The 6 T cell receptor beta chains presented below share a single source sample, sequenced in a study of memory B cells and T cells in multiple sclerosis. The table came from immunoSEQ multiplex PCR; TCRdb's copy has only in-frame clones and leaves some out. The table includes 12,000 or so clones, 84% detected once. After stimulus-free culture, autoproliferating CFSE-dim and non-proliferating CFSE-high T cells were sequenced separately. Replicate wells were pooled after around seven days of stimulus-free culture of 5x10^7 CFSE-labeled PBMCs. Antigens of these TCRs are unknown. Sequencing input: PBMCs from blood kept in culture. These receptors were collected from a human donor with multiple sclerosis.

V and J are TRBV30 and TRBJ2-2; D is unclear. Germline loops: CDR1 GTSNPN, CDR2 SVGIG (reference sequence). The germline V and J ends were trimmed by 2 bases and 2 bases, with 18 bases remaining between them. The CDR3 has 17 residues. DNA of the CDR3: TGTGCCTGGAGTCCCCCTTGGCTAGGTCCAAACACCGGGGAGCTGTTTTTT. Translated, it gives CAWSPPWLGPNTGELFF.

The CDR3 protein is CASSDGTNTEAFF. The CDR3 DNA reads TGTGCCAGCAGTGATGGCACCAACACTGAAGCTTTCTTT. The gene calls are TRBV2 and TRBJ1-1; D is unresolved. The CDR3 has 13 amino acids. The germline CDR1 and CDR2 sequences are SNHLY and FYNNEI. The V and J ends lost 3 bases and 2 bases respectively, with 7 bases between them.

The chain uses TRBV27 and TRBJ2-1; maybe TRBD2 (5 bases). V gave up 3 bases and J gave up 10 bases, with 22 bases separating them. The CDR3 runs to 16 residues. CDR1 and CDR2 (germline): MNHEY, SMNVEV (reference sequence). The CDR3, as DNA: TGTGCCAGCAGTTTGTCACGGGATAGGGCCGTTAAAGAGCAGTTCTTC. It yields the protein CASSLSRDRAVKEQFF.

As DNA, the CDR3 is TGTGCCAGCAGTGAAGCCCACTTTTCGCGCGAGCAGTACTTC. It is translated as CASSEAHFSREQYF. The chain joins TRBV6-1 to TRBJ2-7; D gene ambiguous. V was shortened by 0 bases and J by 6 bases, with 12 bases between the two germline ends. This CDR3 region has 14 residues. Germline-derived CDR1 and CDR2 are MNHNS and SASEGT.

The rearrangement uses TRBV5-6 and TRBJ1-2; TRBD1 might be the D (5 bases). Germline V lookup: CDR1 SGHDT, CDR2 YYEEEE. This CDR3 spans 13 amino acids. Trimming pared 3 bases from V and 8 bases from J, leaving 14 bases between. For the CDR3, the DNA is TGTGCCAGCAGCTCCCTGACAGTTGTGGGCTACACCTTC. Its protein product is CASSSLTVVGYTF.

This rearrangement joins TRBV27 to TRBJ1-1; D remains ambiguous. Germline lookup yields CDR1 MNHEY and CDR2 SMNVEV (reference sequence). V lost 3 bases, J lost 1 base, and 6 bases lay in between. The length of the CDR3 is 13 residues. Written as DNA, the CDR3 is TGTGCCAGCAGTTTCACATCGAACACTGAAGCTTTCTTT. Its protein is CASSFTSNTEAFF.